These 25 T cell receptor beta chains were all obtained from the same sample, sequenced in a study of somatic mutations in cytotoxic T cells in rheumatoid arthritis. Using immunoSEQ multiplex PCR, the repertoire was profiled, and TCRdb retains in-frame clones only, with some absent. The table records about 20,000 clones, under 85% of them present only once. The source material was CD8+ T cells sorted from blood. The source of these receptors is an adult with rheumatoid arthritis.

The V gene is TRBV7-6, the J gene TRBJ2-7; 8 bases fit TRBD2. The germline V gene encodes CDR1 SGHVS and CDR2 FNYEAQ. The ends lost 4 bases at V and 3 bases at J; junction bases unmatched: 5. The CDR3 runs to 14 residues. CDR3 protein: CASSSGLANYEQYF. CDR3 bases: TGTGCCAGCAGCTCCGGACTAGCCAACTACGAGCAGTACTTC.

To note about this clone: An end of the junction does not agree with germline; a read error may underlie this. The chain joins TRBV7-7 to TRBJ2-1; 7 bases are shared with TRBD1. Germline CDR1 SSHAT, CDR2 FNYEAQ (reference sequence). The CDR3 is made up of 16 amino acids. CDR3: CASSLTPTGLHNEQFF. CDR3 nucleotide sequence: TGTGCTAGCAGCCTCACGCCGACAGGGCTCCACAATGAGCAGTTCTTC.

This clone was counted between two and nine times. The V call is TRBV27, the J call TRBJ1-1, with D perhaps matching TRBD1 (6 bases). This CDR3 is 13 amino acids long. Germline V CDR1 and CDR2: MNHEY, SMNVEV (reference sequence). Trimming stripped 3 bases from V and 4 bases from J, with 9 bases between. The CDR3 reads CASSLGGRTEAFF. CDR3 nucleotide sequence: TGTGCCAGCAGTTTGGGGGGCCGCACTGAAGCTTTCTTT.

This clone was observed a single time. The V gene is TRBV9, the J gene TRBJ2-3; D is uncertain. Germline CDR1 reads SGDLS; CDR2 reads YYNGEE. Trimming removed 0 bases from V and 0 bases from J, with 8 bases in between. There are 15 residues in the CDR3. DNA of the CDR3: TGTGCCAGCAGCGTAGGGGATTCTAGCACAGATACGCAGTATTTT. Translation gives CASSVGDSSTDTQYF.

The V and J genes are TRBV7-2 and TRBJ1-1; D uncertain. Germline V gene data show CDR1 as SGHTA and CDR2 as FQGNSA. Trimming took off 5 bases at V and 8 bases at J, with 12 bases between the two ends. There are 12 residues in the CDR3. CDR3 sequence (DNA): TGTGCCAGCAGCACAAGTTGGATCGAAGCTTTCTTT. This translates into CASSTSWIEAFF.

This clone was observed once. V gene TRBV5-6 combines with J gene TRBJ2-5; tentative D call: TRBD1 (5 bases). CDR3 length: 15 amino acids. Trimming took off 0 bases at V and 1 base at J, with 10 bases between the two ends. The germline CDR1 and CDR2 sequences are SGHDT and YYEEEE. CDR3 bases: TGTGCCAGCAGCTTGGTGCAGGGCTCCCAAGAGACCCAGTACTTC. It encodes CASSLVQGSQETQYF.

The genes are TRBV12-5 and TRBJ1-1, with TRBD1 matching over 9 bases. The CDR3 runs to 15 residues. Germline V lookup: CDR1 LGHNT, CDR2 FRNRAP. Unmatched junction bases numbered 6, after V lost 6 bases and J lost 1 base. CDR3 DNA sequence: TGTGCTAGTGGCTCCCCGGACAGGGGGAACACTGAAGCTTTCTTT. This gives the protein CASGSPDRGNTEAFF.

The CDR3 DNA reads as TGTGCCAGCAGCTTAAATGGCGGCAATACCAAAAACATTCAGTACTTC. As protein: CASSLNGGNTKNIQYF. The gene calls are TRBV7-3 and TRBJ2-4; D remains unclear. This CDR3 is 16 amino acids long. Germline CDR1 reads SGHTA; CDR2 reads FQGTGA. V lost 1 base, J lost 2 bases, and 12 bases lay in between.

The chain recombines TRBV7-6 with TRBJ2-7; TRBD1 matches at 7 bases. The CDR3 is 14 residues long. The V gene end was trimmed by 1 base and the J gene end by 3 bases; junction bases not matched to a gene: 3. CDR1 is SGHVS and CDR2 is FNYEAQ in the germline V gene. Here the CDR3 reads CASSLGPGGYEQYV. CDR3 bases: TGTGCCAGCAGCTTAGGGCCAGGGGGCTACGAGCAGTACGTC.

The V call is TRBV9, the J call TRBJ1-5, with D uncertain. Trimming took 5 bases from V and 8 from J, leaving 17 bases between them. The length of the CDR3 is 14 residues. In germline, CDR1 is SGDLS, CDR2 YYNGEE. The CDR3 region has the DNA TGTGCCAGCAGTCCCTCAAAACACCGGGAGCCCCAGCATTTT. It yields the protein CASSPSKHREPQHF.

V gene TRBV4-1 combines with J gene TRBJ1-1, with D possibly matching TRBD1 (5 bases). The germline V gene encodes CDR1 MGHRA and CDR2 YSYEKL. Trimming removed 1 base from V and 11 bases from J, with 14 bases in between. The CDR3 runs 13 residues. This CDR3 is CASSQVGDRGAFF. In DNA form, the CDR3 reads TGCGCCAGCAGCCAAGTGGGGGATCGGGGGGCTTTCTTT.

This clone was counted a few times. The chain recombines TRBV14 with TRBJ1-4; D not resolved. The germline V gene has CDR1 SGHDN and CDR2 FVKESK. This CDR3 has 13 amino acids. V was pared by 1 base and J by 12 bases, with 12 bases between. The chain's CDR3 is CASSQGGGRELFF. CDR3 in DNA: TGTGCCAGCAGCCAAGGAGGAGGACGCGAACTGTTTTTT.

This clone was detected only once. The V gene is TRBV6-6, the J gene TRBJ1-1, with D unclear. The CDR3 covers 11 residues. The ends were cut back, 8 bases at V and 6 bases at J, with 10 bases in the middle. Germline lookup yields CDR1 MNHNY and CDR2 SVGAGI (reference sequence). The CDR3 region has the DNA TGTGCCAGCGGCGAGTGGTCTGAAGCTTTCTTT. Translated: CASGEWSEAFF.

V usage is TRBV7-8 and J usage is TRBJ1-2, with D unresolved. Germline CDR1 is SGHVS and CDR2 is FQNEAQ. V was trimmed by 0 bases and J by 3 bases, leaving 14 bases between them. This CDR3 comprises 16 residues. Written as DNA, the CDR3 is TGTGCCAGCAGCTTAGCGTCGGCAGGCTCATACTATGGCTACACCTTC. Protein: CASSLASAGSYYGYTF. Full variable domain (missing parts from reference TRBV7-8 and TRBJ1-2): GAGVSQSPRYKVAKRGQDVALRCDPISGHVSLFWYQQALGQGPEFLTYFQNEAQLDKSGLPSDRFFAERPEGSVSTLKIQRTQQEDSAVYLCASSLASAGSYYGYTFGSGTRLTVV.

This clone came up once. V usage is TRBV5-6 and J usage is TRBJ2-2; D possibly matches TRBD1 or TRBD2 (5 bases each). The CDR3 extends over 15 amino acids. Trimming removed 3 bases from V and 5 bases from J, with 14 bases in between. Per germline, CDR1 SGHDT and CDR2 YYEEEE. This chain's CDR3 is CASSWGTSATGELFF. For the CDR3, the DNA is TGTGCCAGCAGCTGGGGGACCAGCGCGACCGGGGAGCTGTTTTTT.

The rearrangement uses TRBV27 and TRBJ2-3; D is perhaps TRBD2 (6 bases). The CDR3 extends over 15 amino acids. Per the germline V gene, CDR1 is MNHEY and CDR2 is SMNVEV (reference sequence). V was shortened by 4 bases and J by 3 bases, with 14 bases between the two germline ends. CDR3 loop: CASSSNSAGTDTQYF. CDR3 DNA: TGTGCCAGCAGTTCAAACTCCGCGGGGACAGATACGCAGTATTTT.

The J gene is TRBJ1-2, the V gene TRBV6-1; D might be TRBD1 (5 bases). The CDR3 spans 13 residues. The V gene's germline CDR1 is MNHNS and CDR2 SASEGT. V shed 8 bases and J shed 4 bases, with 14 bases lying between them. CDR3 in DNA: TGTGCCAGCCCAGGGAAGGAGGGCTATGGCTACACCTTC. As protein: CASPGKEGYGYTF.

The genes are TRBV9 and TRBJ2-7, with unresolved D. The V gene lost 3 bases and the J gene lost 3 bases, with 13 bases spanning the gap. Germline V gene sequence: CDR1 SGDLS, CDR2 YYNGEE. This CDR3 is built from 14 residues. The CDR3 loop is CASSADGLGYEQYF. CDR3 DNA sequence: TGTGCCAGCAGCGCGGATGGCCTTGGCTACGAGCAGTACTTC.

The genes are TRBV5-6 and TRBJ1-3; no clear D gene. From germline, CDR1 is SGHDT and CDR2 YYEEEE. CDR3 length equals 12 residues. V gave up 0 bases and J gave up 9 bases, with 7 bases separating them. CDR3 loop: CASSLEASTIYF. The CDR3 DNA follows: TGTGCCAGCAGCTTGGAGGCAAGCACCATATATTTT.

The chain joins TRBV7-9 to TRBJ2-2, with 9 bases aligning to TRBD2. J lost 6 bases, V lost 8 bases, and 10 bases had no gene match. The V gene's germline CDR1 is SEHNR and CDR2 FQNEAQ (reference sequence). The CDR3 is made up of 15 amino acids. The chain's CDR3 is CASLAGGGVSGELFF. CDR3 coding DNA: TGTGCCAGCTTGGCTGGCGGGGGGGTCTCCGGGGAGCTGTTTTTT.

The chain couples TRBV7-8 to TRBJ1-2, with 10 bases fitting TRBD1. The V segment lost 1 base and the J segment 2 bases; nucleotides outside the gene matches: 7. Germline values: CDR1 SGHVS, CDR2 FQNEAQ. The CDR3 consists of 17 residues. CDR3 in DNA: TGTGCCAGCAGCTTAGGATATGGGACAGGGGACAACTATGGCTACACCTTC. Amino acid sequence: CASSLGYGTGDNYGYTF.

The chain links TRBV10-3 to TRBJ1-1; 7 bases line up with TRBD1. J was trimmed by 8 bases and V by 0 bases; bases with no gene match: 3. CDR1 ENHRY and CDR2 SYGVKD come from the germline V gene. The CDR3 totals 13 residues. CDR3 sequence (DNA): TGTGCCATCAGTGAGTCGACAGGGTTGGAAGCTTTCTTT. Amino acid sequence: CAISESTGLEAFF.

This clone is a singleton in its sample. The CDR3 sequence is CASSMVANTEAFF. CDR3 DNA sequence: TGTGCCAGTAGTATGGTAGCGAACACTGAAGCTTTCTTT. V usage is TRBV19 and J usage is TRBJ1-1; the D is unclear. This CDR3 is 13 amino acids long. Trimming left V 3 bases short and J 1 base short, with 6 bases between. Germline CDR1 is LNHDA and CDR2 is SQIVND (reference sequence).

The genes are TRBV4-2 and TRBJ2-7, with a possible D match to TRBD2 (5 bases). Deletions cut 4 bases from V and 1 base from J, with 11 bases between. There are 14 residues in the CDR3. Germline values: CDR1 LGHNA, CDR2 YNFKEQ. CDR3 loop: CASSLPGSSYEQYF. Here the CDR3 DNA reads TGTGCCAGCAGCCTCCCGGGGTCGTCCTACGAGCAGTACTTC.

The J gene is TRBJ1-3, the V gene TRBV10-3; D gene unclear. The CDR3 extends over 13 amino acids. V was pared by 5 bases and J by 4 bases, with 9 bases between. The germline CDR1 and CDR2 sequences are ENHRY and SYGVKD. The CDR3 protein is CAISQNTGNTIYF. The CDR3 DNA reads as TGTGCCATCAGTCAAAACACGGGAAACACCATATATTTT.